The entry below gives a single TCR beta chain sequence along with its context. What it recognizes is unknown. This specimen comes from a study of shared clonotypes between healthy human individuals. At the level of the study: Per donor, CD8 memory used one plate, CD8 naive used two, CD4 memory used three and CD4 naive used three.

The study's findings and limits: Generally, estimated richness proved larger in naive subsets than it did in memory subsets. It was anticipated that sequencing depth would influence how many clonotypes donors shared.

This CDR3 spans 16 amino acids. CDR1 and CDR2 from the germline V gene are SGHTA and FQGNSA. Trimming took off 1 base at V and 0 bases at J, with 10 bases between the two ends. TCRdb keeps only in-frame clones here, not all; method: immunoSEQ multiplex PCR. Of about 610,000 clones listed, around 97% were seen once; the top ten hold about 0.057%. Input material: naive CD4+ T cells sorted from blood. The subset is: CD45RA+ positively selected. The chain combines TRBV7-2 with TRBJ1-5; D ambiguous. This TCR derives from a woman in her thirties in good health. This chain's CDR3 is CASSLVAVYSNQPQHF. The CDR3 nucleotides are TGTGCCAGCAGCTTAGTGGCAGTCTATAGCAATCAGCCCCAGCATTTT.